This T cell receptor beta chain was captured in a study of identical twins. Remarks on this clonotype: As yet, its antigen is unknown.

TCRdb itself ran the 5' RACE reads through MiXCR, one entry per CDR3 protein. The data show approximately 550,000 distinct CDR3 sequences, approximately 20% seen once. General observations from the study: With beta out-of-frame sequences, excess sharing by twins was weaker.

These data also featured in a second study, about yellow fever vaccine responses in identical twins.

The sample consisted of CD4+ T cells sorted from blood. This sequence was found in a young woman in good health.

CDR3 residues: CSGSTSGRGTDTQYF. CDR3 in DNA: TGCAGCGGATCTACAAGCGGGAGGGGTACAGATACGCAGTATTTT. The genes are TRBV29-1 and TRBJ2-3; 10 bases match TRBD2. This CDR3 has 15 residues. In germline, CDR1 is SQVTM, CDR2 ANQGSEA. The junction had 10 bases not matched to a gene; V was cut back by 7 bases and J by 3 bases.